The 18 T cell receptor beta chains reported below all come from one sample, sequenced in a study of vaccination and CD4 T cells after COVID-19. No antigen has been identified for these receptors. Treatment of the sample: roughly 11-day PBMC culture with coronavirus spike peptide pools or control peptides (ViraFEST assay). Cultured CD4+ T-cell DNA underwent Oncomine TCR Beta short-read sequencing. One entry per CDR3 protein, called by TCRdb with MiXCR from the PCR reads. This sample yields fewer than 13,000 distinct CDR3 sequences, of which over 45% are seen a single time; roughly 28% belongs to the top ten. Sequenced input: CD4+ T cells from blood, cultured in vitro. The source is a human donor who had recovered from COVID-19.

Turning to this clonotype: A clone one base away is much larger, so this may be a read error. The chain employs TRBV19 and TRBJ2-3; 7 nucleotides align to TRBD2. With 5 bases clipped from V and 8 bases from J, the junction kept 13 bases outside the gene matches. Germline loops: CDR1 LNHDA, CDR2 SQIVND (reference sequence). This CDR3 has 15 amino acids. For the CDR3, the DNA is TGTGCCAGTAGTCCGGCTAGCGGCCCCCAGGGTACGCAGTATTTT. Its translation is CASSPASGPQGTQYF.

This clonotype came up once. The V and J genes are TRBV5-6 and TRBJ2-2; 10 bases fit TRBD2. Germline V lookup: CDR1 SGHDT, CDR2 YYEEEE. The J segment lost 1 base and the V segment lost 1 base, leaving 7 bases of the junction unmatched. The length of the CDR3 is 18 residues. CDR3 in amino acids: CASSLPGLAVVNTGELFF. CDR3 bases: TGTGCCAGCAGCTTGCCCGGACTAGCGGTCGTGAACACCGGGGAGCTGTTTTTT.

A few counts support this clonotype. The V gene is TRBV2, the J gene TRBJ1-1; 7 bases map to TRBD1. The V gene end was trimmed by 6 bases and the J gene end by 7 bases; junction bases not matched to a gene: 8. The CDR3 runs 13 residues. Germline V gene lookup returns CDR1 SNHLY and CDR2 FYNNEI. CDR3 in amino acids: CASSPGTALEAFF. DNA of the CDR3: TGTGCCAGCAGCCCCGGGACAGCCCTTGAAGCTTTCTTT.

The rearrangement links TRBV27 to TRBJ1-3; no firm D call. V was trimmed by 7 bases and J by 4 bases, leaving 17 bases between them. The CDR3 loop spans 15 amino acids. CDR1 and CDR2 from the germline V gene are MNHEY and SMNVEV (reference sequence). The CDR3, as DNA: TGTGCCAGCACCAGGAATCTACGACCAGGAAACACCATATATTTT. The encoded protein is CASTRNLRPGNTIYF.

The chain combines TRBV4-1 with TRBJ1-2; D is undetermined. The CDR3 extends over 16 amino acids. Between the trimmed V and J ends, which lost 2 bases and 3 bases, there was a span of 16 bases. The V gene's germline CDR1 is MGHRA and CDR2 YSYEKL. The CDR3 region is CASSQPWGNQHYGYTF. The DNA for the CDR3 is TGCGCCAGCAGCCAACCCTGGGGAAATCAGCACTATGGCTACACCTTC.

The genes are TRBV7-2 and TRBJ2-6, with a possible D match to TRBD1 (5 bases). CDR3 length: 20 residues. Germline V gives CDR1 SGHTA, CDR2 FQGNSA. V was pared by 0 bases and J by 0 bases, with 18 bases between. The CDR3 region is CASSLALLRARGSGANVLTF. As DNA, the CDR3 is TGTGCCAGCAGCTTAGCTCTCCTCCGTGCTAGGGGCTCTGGGGCCAACGTCCTGACTTTC.

The gene calls are TRBV20-1 and TRBJ1-6, with 7 bases matching TRBD1. CDR1 and CDR2 from the germline V gene are DFQATT and SNEGSKA (reference sequence). The trim removed 6 bases at V and 8 bases at J, leaving 7 bases unmatched. This CDR3 spans 13 amino acids. CDR3 DNA sequence: TGCAGTGCACGGCAGGGGGGGCATTCACCCCTCCACTTT. Amino acid sequence: CSARQGGHSPLHF.

This clonotype was counted only a few times. This chain joins TRBV11-2 and TRBJ1-6; unclear D gene. The CDR3 has 14 amino acids. V lost 6 bases, J lost 0 bases, and 6 bases lay in between. CDR1 and CDR2 from the germline V gene are SGHAT and FQNNGV. In DNA form, the CDR3 reads TGTGCCAGCAGTCGTAGCTCCTATAATTCACCCCTCCACTTT. As protein: CASSRSSYNSPLHF.

This clonotype was observed a single time. This rearrangement joins TRBV18 to TRBJ1-1; 7 positions match TRBD1. CDR1 KGHSH and CDR2 LQKENI come from the germline V gene. The CDR3 is made up of 15 amino acids. V was pared by 3 bases and J by 1 base, with 5 bases of the junction left unmatched. This CDR3 reads CASSPQTGSNTEAFF. The CDR3 nucleotides are TGTGCCAGCTCACCTCAGACAGGGTCGAACACTGAAGCTTTCTTT.

The chain recombines TRBV5-4 with TRBJ2-3, with unresolved D. Per germline, CDR1 SGHNT and CDR2 YYREEE (reference sequence). Trimming stripped 4 bases from V and 4 bases from J, with 7 bases between. This CDR3 has 12 amino acids. CDR3 nucleotide sequence: TGTGCCAGCAGCGATCAGGCAGATACGCAGTATTTT. Translation: CASSDQADTQYF.

The rearrangement joins TRBV30 to TRBJ1-2; no definite D call. Trimming shortened V by 4 bases and J by 8 bases, and 5 bases separated the two germline ends. The germline V gene encodes CDR1 GTSNPN and CDR2 SVGIG (reference sequence). CDR3 length: 9 amino acids. The CDR3 nucleotides are TGTGCCTGGAAGGAGGGCTACACCTTC. Its protein is CAWKEGYTF.

The CDR3 region has the DNA TGTGCCAGCAGCTTGGTCCTTAGCACAGATACGCAGTATTTT. Amino acids: CASSLVLSTDTQYF. The chain carries TRBV5-4 and TRBJ2-3; no clear D gene. The CDR3 loop spans 14 amino acids. The V gene lost 0 bases and the J gene lost 0 bases, with 5 bases spanning the gap. From germline, CDR1 is SGHNT and CDR2 YYREEE (reference sequence).

V is TRBV5-1 and J is TRBJ2-3; 9 bases align to TRBD2. Germline V gives CDR1 SGHRS, CDR2 YFSETQ. The J segment lost 2 bases and the V segment lost 0 bases, leaving 7 bases of the junction unmatched. The CDR3 spans 17 residues. CDR3 in DNA: TGCGCCAGCAGCTTGGTAAGACTAGCGGAGTACACAGATACGCAGTATTTT. This codes for CASSLVRLAEYTDTQYF.

The V gene is TRBV6-5, the J gene TRBJ2-3; D is perhaps TRBD1 (6 bases). The CDR3 length is 15 residues. Per germline, CDR1 MNHEY and CDR2 SVGAGI. V lost 2 bases, J lost 4 bases, and 13 bases lay in between. The CDR3: CASSYRPGESDTQYF. The CDR3, as DNA: TGTGCCAGCAGTTACCGGCCAGGGGAGTCAGATACGCAGTATTTT.

This sequence joins TRBV2 and TRBJ1-2, with TRBD1 identical over 7 bases. Germline loops: CDR1 SNHLY, CDR2 FYNNEI. V gave up 6 bases and J gave up 2 bases; unmatched junction bases: 9. The CDR3 covers 15 residues. CDR3 region: CASSITIQGNYGYTF. In DNA form, the CDR3 reads TGTGCCAGCAGCATTACTATACAGGGGAACTATGGCTACACCTTC.

In its sample, this clonotype was seen a few times. The V call is TRBV12-3 or TRBV12-4, the J call TRBJ2-7; 9 nucleotides agree with TRBD1. The CDR3 totals 15 residues. J gave up 7 bases and V 3 bases, and 10 bases lay outside the gene matches. For the CDR3, the DNA is TGTGCCAGCAGTTTTCTGACAGGGGGGAGGGTTGAGCAGTACTTC. Its protein is CASSFLTGGRVEQYF.

The chain recombines TRBV5-1 with TRBJ2-1; D may correspond to TRBD1 or TRBD2 (6 bases each). Germline CDR1 is SGHRS and CDR2 is YFSETQ. This CDR3 is 15 amino acids long. The V end was cut by 0 bases, the J end by 6 bases, with 13 bases between. The CDR3 sequence is CASSLDGGLGNEQFF. The DNA for the CDR3 is TGCGCCAGCAGCTTGGATGGGGGGCTGGGCAATGAGCAGTTCTTC.

This rearrangement joins TRBV12-3 or TRBV12-4 to TRBJ1-2; D might be TRBD1 (6 bases). The CDR3 sequence is 15 residues long. Trimming removed 1 base at V and 3 bases at J, with 12 bases between. CDR3 in DNA: TGTGCCAGCAGTTTAGACAGGGACCCATACTATGGCTACACCTTC. This codes for CASSLDRDPYYGYTF.